This T cell receptor beta chain was documented in a study of PD-1 blockade in classical Hodgkin lymphoma. The time point denotes: newly diagnosed, previously untreated cHL patient sample. Magnetic depletion of non-target cells from thawed PBMCs yielded purified CD8+ T cells. V was clipped by 0 bases and J by 3 bases; unmatched bases: 2. The CDR3 has 15 amino acids. Germline assignment: CDR1 PRHDT and CDR2 FYEKMQ (reference sequence). Generated by immunoSEQ multiplex PCR, the TCRdb table keeps only in-frame clones and is missing some. Of 5,000 to 6,500 clones listed, approximately 92% are singletons. V is TRBV13 and J is TRBJ2-7, with TRBD1 identical over 10 bases. Sequencing input: CD8+ T cells from blood. This clonotype was sampled from a human donor with classical Hodgkin lymphoma. The CDR3: CASSLGRDRGYEQYF. In DNA, the CDR3 is TGTGCCAGCAGCTTAGGTCGGGACAGGGGCTACGAGCAGTACTTC.